This record looks at one TCR beta chain sequence and its context. Its antigen is undetermined. This entry comes from a study of T cells in localized non-small cell lung cancer. Overall study findings and caveats: Uninvolved adjacent lung had more T cell clonality than any other tissue, topping tumor. There were a median roughly 61 of the top 100 tumor clones appearing in adjacent lung.

Measured with immunoSEQ multiplex PCR; TCRdb has only the in-frame clones, and not every one. Found here are tens of thousands of clones, 70% to 90% of them singletons; the top ten hold roughly 19%. The input for sequencing was peripheral blood, taken before any cancer treatment. The sequence was obtained from a woman between 35 and 70 years old with stage I squamous cell lung carcinoma.

As DNA, the CDR3 is TGTGCCAGCAGTCCCGACAGGGCCCGTCATCAGCCCCAGCATTTT. It codes for CASSPDRARHQPQHF. This chain uses TRBV27 with TRBJ1-5; 7 bases are a match to TRBD1. V lost 5 bases to trimming and J lost 5 bases; unmatched junction nucleotides: 9. The CDR3 is 15 amino acids. The germline CDR1 and CDR2 sequences are MNHEY and SMNVEV (reference sequence).